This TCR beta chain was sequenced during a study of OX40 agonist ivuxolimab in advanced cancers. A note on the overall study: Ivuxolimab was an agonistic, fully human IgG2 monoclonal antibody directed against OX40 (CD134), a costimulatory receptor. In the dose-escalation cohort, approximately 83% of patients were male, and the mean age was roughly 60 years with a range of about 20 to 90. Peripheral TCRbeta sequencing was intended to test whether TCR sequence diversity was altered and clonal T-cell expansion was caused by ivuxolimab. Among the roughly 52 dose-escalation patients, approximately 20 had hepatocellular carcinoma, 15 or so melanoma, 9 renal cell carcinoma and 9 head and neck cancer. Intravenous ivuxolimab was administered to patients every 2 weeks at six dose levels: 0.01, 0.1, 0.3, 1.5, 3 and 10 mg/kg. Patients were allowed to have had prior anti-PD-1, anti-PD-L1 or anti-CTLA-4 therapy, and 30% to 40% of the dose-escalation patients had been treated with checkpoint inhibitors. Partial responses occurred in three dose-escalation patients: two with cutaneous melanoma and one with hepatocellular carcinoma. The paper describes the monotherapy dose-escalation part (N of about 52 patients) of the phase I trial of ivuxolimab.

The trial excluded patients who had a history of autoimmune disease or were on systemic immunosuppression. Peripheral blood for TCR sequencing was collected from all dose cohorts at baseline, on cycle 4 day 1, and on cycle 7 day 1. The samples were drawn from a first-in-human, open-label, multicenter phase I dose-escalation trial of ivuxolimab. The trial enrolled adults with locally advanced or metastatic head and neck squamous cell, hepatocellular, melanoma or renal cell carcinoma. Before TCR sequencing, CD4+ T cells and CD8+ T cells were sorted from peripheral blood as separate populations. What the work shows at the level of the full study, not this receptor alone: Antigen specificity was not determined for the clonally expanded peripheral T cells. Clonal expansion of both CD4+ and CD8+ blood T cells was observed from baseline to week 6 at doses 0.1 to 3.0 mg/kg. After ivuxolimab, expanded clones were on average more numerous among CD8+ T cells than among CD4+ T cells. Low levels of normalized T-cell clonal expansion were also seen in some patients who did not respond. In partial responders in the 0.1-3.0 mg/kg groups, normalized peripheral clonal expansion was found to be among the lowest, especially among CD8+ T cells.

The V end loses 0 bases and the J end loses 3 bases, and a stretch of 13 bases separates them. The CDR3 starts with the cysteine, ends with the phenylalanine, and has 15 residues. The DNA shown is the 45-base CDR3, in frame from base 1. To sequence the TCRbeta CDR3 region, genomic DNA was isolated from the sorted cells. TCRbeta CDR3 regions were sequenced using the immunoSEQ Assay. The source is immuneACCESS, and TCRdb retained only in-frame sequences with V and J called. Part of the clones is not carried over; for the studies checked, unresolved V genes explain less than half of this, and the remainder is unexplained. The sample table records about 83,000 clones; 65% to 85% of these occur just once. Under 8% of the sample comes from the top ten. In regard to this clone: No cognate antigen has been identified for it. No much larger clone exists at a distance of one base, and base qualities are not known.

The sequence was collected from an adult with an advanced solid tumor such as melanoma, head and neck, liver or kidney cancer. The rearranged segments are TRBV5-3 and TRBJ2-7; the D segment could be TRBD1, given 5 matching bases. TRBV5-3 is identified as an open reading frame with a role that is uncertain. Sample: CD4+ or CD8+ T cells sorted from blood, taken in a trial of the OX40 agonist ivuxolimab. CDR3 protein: CARSLVGRDSYEQYF. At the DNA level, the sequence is TGTGCCAGAAGCTTGGTGGGGCGAGATAGCTACGAGCAGTACTTC.